This is a list of T cell receptor beta chains from one sample in a study of T cell changes during pregnancy in multiple sclerosis. This table comes from immunoSEQ multiplex PCR, and its TCRdb copy is limited to in-frame clones, with some not included. Among over 85,000 clones listed, around 91% were seen once. This specimen was peripheral blood, taken after pregnancy. Source of these receptors: a female donor in good health, enrolled as a control in a pregnancy study. Both conserved end residues are part of each CDR3. A D gene is named only where the DNA matches it firmly. Clone size is not always given. Where it is, it says once, few, many or a class for expanded clones.

TRBJ1-5	.	TRBD1	TRBV9	CASSAGTGNSNQPQHF	TGTGCCAGCAGCGCTGGGACAGGGAATAGCAATCAGCCCCAGCATTTT
TRBJ2-5	.	.	TRBV9	CASSVGGTQETQYF	TGTGCCAGCAGCGTAGGCGGGACCCAAGAGACCCAGTACTTC
TRBJ2-7	once	TRBD1	TRBV6-1	CASRPWDRVYEQYF	TGTGCCAGCAGACCTTGGGACAGGGTGTACGAGCAGTACTTC
TRBJ2-2	.	.	TRBV4-3	CASSQDPAGANGELFF	TGCGCCAGCAGCCAAGATCCCGCAGGGGCGAACGGGGAGCTGTTTTTT
TRBJ1-1	.	.	TRBV29-1	CSVEGWANTEAFF	TGCAGCGTTGAAGGGTGGGCCAACACTGAAGCTTTCTTT
TRBJ2-3	few	TRBD2	TRBV9	CASSVATSGGSITDTQYF	TGTGCCAGCAGCGTAGCTACTAGCGGGGGTTCCATTACAGATACGCAGTATTTT
TRBJ1-1	.	.	TRBV29-1	CSVERNTEAFF	TGCAGCGTCGAGCGGAACACTGAAGCTTTCTTT
TRBJ2-7	once	.	TRBV25-1	CASRGDPYEQYF	TGTGCCAGCAGAGGAGACCCCTACGAGCAGTACTTC
TRBJ1-2	.	TRBD1	TRBV7-2	CASSLDRGRGYTF	TGTGCCAGCAGCTTAGACAGGGGTCGTGGCTACACCTTC
TRBJ2-3	.	.	TRBV27	CASSSGWGERTDTQYF	TGTGCCAGCAGTTCGGGATGGGGGGAGAGAACAGATACGCAGTATTTT
TRBJ2-2	.	TRBD2	TRBV7-2	CASSLRGRGGGANTGELFF	TGTGCCAGCAGCTTAAGGGGGCGTGGCGGGGGGGCGAACACCGGGGAGCTGTTTTTT
TRBJ2-2	.	.	TRBV9	CASSVGGTNTGELFF	TGTGCCAGCAGCGTAGGTGGGACTAACACCGGGGAGCTGTTTTTT
TRBJ1-2	.	.	TRBV30	CACRDTYGYTF	TGTGCCTGTCGGGATACGTATGGCTACACCTTC
TRBJ2-7	.	TRBD1	TRBV2	CASREEGTGSYEQYF	TGTGCCAGCAGAGAGGAGGGGACAGGGTCCTACGAGCAGTACTTC
TRBJ2-5	.	TRBD1	TRBV25-1	CASSLGTGGGQETQYF	TGTGCCAGCAGTCTCGGGACAGGGGGAGGACAAGAGACCCAGTACTTC
TRBJ1-4	.	TRBD1	TRBV7-2	CASSRDRGNEKLFF	TGTGCCAGCAGCCGGGACAGGGGGAATGAAAAACTGTTTTTT
TRBJ2-3	.	TRBD2	TRBV5-1	CASSLVAGGRKDTQYF	TGCGCCAGCAGCTTGGTGGCGGGGGGGAGAAAAGATACGCAGTATTTT
TRBJ1-6	.	TRBD1	TRBV28	CASSLTGGRNSPLHF	TGTGCCAGCAGTCTGACAGGGGGTAGGAATTCACCCCTCCACTTT
TRBJ2-1	once	.	TRBV30	CAWSLASYNEQFF	TGTGCCTGGAGTTTAGCGTCCTACAATGAGCAGTTCTTC
TRBJ2-5	.	TRBD1	TRBV30	CAWTRQGQETQYF	TGTGCCTGGACTCGACAGGGGCAAGAGACCCAGTACTTC
TRBJ1-4	.	TRBD1	TRBV6-1	CASSEQTGANEKLFF	TGTGCCAGCAGTGAACAAACAGGGGCTAATGAAAAACTGTTTTTT
TRBJ2-1	.	.	TRBV7-2	CASSLVNNEQFF	TGTGCCAGCAGCTTAGTAAACAATGAGCAGTTCTTC
TRBJ2-6	.	.	TRBV7-7	CALGTGANVLTF	TGTGCGTTGGGCACTGGGGCCAACGTCCTGACTTTC
TRBJ2-5	.	.	TRBV6-1	CASSEIVVTGETQYF	TGTGCCAGCAGTGAGATCGTGGTGACGGGAGAGACCCAGTACTTC
TRBJ2-7	.	.	TRBV7-9	CASSLESAGWPYEQYF	TGTGCCAGCAGCTTAGAGTCGGCAGGTTGGCCCTACGAGCAGTACTTC
TRBJ1-2	.	TRBD1	TRBV18	CASSPNRGDDYGYTF	TGTGCCAGCTCACCAAACAGGGGGGATGACTATGGCTACACCTTC
TRBJ2-2	.	TRBD1	TRBV4-1	CASSLNFRGHPGELFF	TGCGCCAGCAGCCTTAACTTCAGGGGGCATCCCGGGGAGCTGTTTTTT
TRBJ2-2	.	.	TRBV7-2	CASSTDTGELFF	TGTGCCAGCAGCACGGACACCGGGGAGCTGTTTTTT
TRBJ1-1	.	.	TRBV5-1	CASRVGGVDTEAFF	TGCGCCAGCAGGGTGGGAGGGGTGGACACTGAAGCTTTCTTT
TRBJ2-7	.	TRBD1	TRBV25-1	CASSGGQGLNEQYF	TGTGCCAGCAGTGGGGGACAGGGGCTCAACGAGCAGTACTTC
TRBJ2-1	.	.	TRBV5-8	CASSLEAGSSYNEQFF	TGTGCCAGCAGCTTGGAGGCGGGGAGCTCCTACAATGAGCAGTTCTTC
TRBJ2-1	.	.	TRBV7-9	CASSLAGANEQFF	TGTGCCAGCAGCTTAGCTGGGGCCAATGAGCAGTTCTTC
TRBJ1-2	.	.	TRBV20-1	CSAYDRNGYTF	TGCAGTGCTTACGACAGAAATGGCTACACCTTC
TRBJ1-5	.	TRBD1	TRBV4-1	CASSQGDGGTGYQPQHF	TGCGCCAGCAGCCAAGGGGATGGGGGGACAGGGTACCAGCCCCAGCATTTT
TRBJ2-5	.	.	TRBV2	CASSEETQYF	TGTGCCAGCAGCGAGGAGACCCAGTACTTC
TRBJ2-1	.	.	TRBV6-5	CASGGGRGNGNEQFF	TGTGCCAGCGGGGGGGGGCGGGGGAACGGCAATGAGCAGTTCTTC
TRBJ2-7	.	TRBD1	TRBV5-1	CASSDRDRASYEQYF	TGCGCCAGCTCAGATCGGGACAGGGCTTCCTACGAGCAGTACTTC
TRBJ1-1	.	.	TRBV5-1	CASREGMNTEAFF	TGCGCCAGCAGGGAGGGGATGAACACTGAAGCTTTCTTT
TRBJ2-3	.	.	TRBV4-2	CASSQTTTLVPPDTQYF	TGTGCCAGCAGCCAGACCACGACACTAGTCCCCCCAGATACGCAGTATTTT
TRBJ2-1	.	TRBD2	TRBV6-6	CASSSGTRISNEQFF	TGTGCCAGCAGTTCCGGGACTAGAATTTCCAATGAGCAGTTCTTC
TRBJ1-1	.	.	TRBV7-9	CASRGGVNTEAFF	TGTGCCAGCAGAGGGGGAGTGAACACTGAAGCTTTCTTT
TRBJ1-6	.	.	TRBV23-1	CASPLGDPEANSPLHF	TGCGCCAGCCCCCTGGGAGACCCGGAGGCGAATTCACCCCTCCACTTT
TRBJ2-1	.	TRBD2	TRBV18	CASSPPDVGGLFSYNEQFF	TGTGCCAGCTCACCACCGGACGTGGGAGGGCTATTCTCCTACAATGAGCAGTTCTTC
TRBJ2-7	once	TRBD1	TRBV4-3	CASSQGRQGAYEQYF	TGCGCCAGCAGCCAAGGTAGACAGGGGGCCTACGAGCAGTACTTC